The 9 T cell receptor beta chains below were found in one sample sequenced in a study of human T cells and chemical hapten exposure. The time point is: patch test 1, 2 weeks after DPC sensitization. The sample's treatment: therapeutic diphenylcyclopropenone sensitization with weekly scalp DPC. MiXCR, applied by TCRdb to the RACE reads, yields one record per CDR3 protein. The data hold around 120,000 distinct CDR3 sequences, with about 11% observed a single time. The sample was whole blood, taken in connection with sensitization to the hapten diphenylcyclopropenone (DPC). The receptors shown here come from a middle-aged woman with alopecia areata. Some clones in this sample may be carry-over from other donors' samples.

This clonotype was counted between two and nine times. The V and J genes are TRBV2 and TRBJ2-7, with 9 bases fitting TRBD1. Trimming cost V 6 bases and J 9 bases; bases outside gene matches: 6. The CDR3 is made up of 12 amino acids. Germline lookup yields CDR1 SNHLY and CDR2 FYNNEI. The CDR3 DNA reads TGTGCCAGCAGCCTGGACAGGGGAGCGCAGTACTTC. This sequence encodes CASSLDRGAQYF.

To note about this clonotype: A much larger clone lies a single base off, so this may be a read error. The gene calls are TRBV7-9 and TRBJ2-3; D might be TRBD1 (5 bases). The CDR3 is made up of 18 amino acids. Germline CDR1 and CDR2: SEHNR and FQNEAQ (reference sequence). The DNA for the CDR3 is TGTGCCAGCAGCTTATGGCGAAGTGACAGACAAGTCACAGATACGCGGTATTTT. Translation: CASSLWRSDRQVTDTRYF. The whole variable domain, remainder taken from reference TRBV7-9 and TRBJ2-3, is DTGVSQNPRHKITKRGQNVTFRCDPISEHNRLYWYRQTLGQGPEFLTYFQNEAQLEKSRLLSDRFSAERPKGSFSTLEIQRTEQGDSAMYLCASSLWRSDRQVTDTRYFGPGTRLTVL.

This clonotype was seen more than once but under ten times. The genes are TRBV9 and TRBJ2-1; D is possibly TRBD1 (6 bases). The CDR3 extends over 13 amino acids. Trimming took off 5 bases at V and 9 bases at J, with 15 bases between the two ends. CDR1 and CDR2 from the germline V gene are SGDLS and YYNGEE. The CDR3 loop is CASSPTSGVEQFF. CDR3 DNA sequence: TGTGCCAGCAGTCCCACTTCAGGGGTTGAGCAGTTCTTC.

Only a few counts were recorded for this clonotype. V gene TRBV7-6 combines with J gene TRBJ2-1; tentatively, D is TRBD2 (7 bases). The CDR3 totals 17 residues. Germline-derived CDR1 and CDR2 are SGHVS and FNYEAQ. V was pared by 5 bases and J by 7 bases, with 24 bases between. The CDR3: CASSPGVAGALTNEQFF. In DNA, the CDR3 is TGTGCCAGCAGCCCTGGAGTTGCGGGGGCCTTGACGAATGAGCAGTTCTTC.

This clonotype was detected a few times. The V call is TRBV11-2, the J call TRBJ2-3; the D gene is possibly TRBD1 (5 bases). This CDR3 spans 14 amino acids. V lost 0 bases and J 7 bases, leaving 11 bases between the germline ends. In germline, CDR1 is SGHAT, CDR2 FQNNGV. The CDR3 protein is CASSLELAGNTQYF. The CDR3 nucleotides are TGTGCCAGCAGCTTAGAATTGGCAGGGAATACGCAGTATTTT. The full variable domain, with the rest looked up from reference TRBV11-2 and TRBJ2-3, is EAGVAQSPRYKIIEKRQSVAFWCNPISGHATLYWYQQILGQGPKLLIQFQNNGVVDDSQLPKDRFSAERLKGVDSTLKIQPAKLEDSAVYLCASSLELAGNTQYFGPGTRLTVL.

In its sample, this clonotype was seen many times. DNA of the CDR3: TGTGCCATCAGTGAGTCGGAACTAGCGGGAAGGGGCATTCAGTACTTC. It specifies CAISESELAGRGIQYF. The chain joins TRBV10-3 to TRBJ2-4; 10 nucleotides align to TRBD2. V lost 0 bases and J lost 9; bases outside the gene matches: 8. The CDR3 is made up of 16 amino acids. Germline V gene lookup returns CDR1 ENHRY and CDR2 SYGVKD.

This clonotype showed up many times. The rearrangement links TRBV7-9 to TRBJ2-3; 7 bases are shared with TRBD2. Trimming took 3 bases from V and 5 from J; bases not matched to a gene: 8. Germline assignment: CDR1 SEHNR and CDR2 FQNEAQ (reference sequence). The CDR3 covers 15 residues. The CDR3 region has the DNA TGTGCCAGCAGCTTCCACCTAGCGGCCTTAGATACGCAGTATTTT. Translating it yields CASSFHLAALDTQYF. Full variable domain (missing parts from reference TRBV7-9 and TRBJ2-3): DTGVSQNPRHKITKRGQNVTFRCDPISEHNRLYWYRQTLGQGPEFLTYFQNEAQLEKSRLLSDRFSAERPKGSFSTLEIQRTEQGDSAMYLCASSFHLAALDTQYFGPGTRLTVL.

This clonotype has more than one count but fewer than ten. J is TRBJ2-3 and V is TRBV10-3; the D gene is possibly TRBD1 (5 bases). CDR3 size: 14 residues. CDR1 and CDR2 from the germline V gene are ENHRY and SYGVKD. The V end was cut by 3 bases, the J end by 3 bases, with 10 bases between. CDR3 bases: TGTGCCATCAGTGAAGGGAAGGGGACAGATACGCAGTATTTT. Translating gives CAISEGKGTDTQYF.

This clonotype was detected many times. At one end, the junction sequence differs from germline, possibly due to a read error. The genes are TRBV5-1 and TRBJ2-7; D is perhaps TRBD1 (6 bases). Germline V gene sequence: CDR1 SGHRS, CDR2 YFSETQ. This CDR3 is built from 13 residues. The CDR3 nucleotides read TGCGCCAGCAGTTTGGACAGCAGTCGCGAGCAGTACTTC. It translates to CASSLDSSREQYF. The full variable domain, rest sourced from reference TRBV5-1 and TRBJ2-7, is KAGVTQTPRYLIKTRGQQVTLSCSPISGHRSVSWYQQTPGQGLQFLFEYFSETQRNKGNFPGRFSGRQFSNSRSEMNVSTLELGDSALYLCASSLDSSREQYFGPGTRLTVT.